Listed below are T cell receptor beta chains from one sample, sequenced in a study of circulating CD8 cells and anti-PD-1 response in melanoma. TCRdb called the reads again in MiXCR, with one record for every CDR3 protein. The table shows 250 to 300 distinct CDR3 sequences, with 11% occurring only once. The sample in question was CD8+ T cells from PBMCs, obtained at baseline or after one month of anti-PD-1 therapy (not recorded which). The receptors come from a human donor with melanoma. Both conserved end residues are part of each CDR3. The order of the fields is D gene, clone size, J gene, V gene, CDR3 DNA, CDR3 protein. A D gene is named only where the DNA matches it firmly. For some rows the clone size is stated as once, few or many, or as a class when expanded; others skip it.

>-|medium-sized|TRBJ2-7|TRBV19
TGTGCCAGTAGCCCTATCGGAGGGTCCTACGAGCAGTACTTC
CASSPIGGSYEQYF
>-|large|TRBJ2-1|TRBV5-5
TGTGCCAGCAGCCCCTGGGGGGATAGCGCCTACAATGAGCAGTTCTTC
CASSPWGDSAYNEQFF
>-|medium-sized|TRBJ2-7|TRBV19
TGTGCCAGTAGTATAGGTCCAGGTTCCTACGAGCAGTACTTC
CASSIGPGSYEQYF
>-|few|TRBJ2-1|TRBV7-2
TGTGCCAGTAGGCAATCCAAGAGCTCCTACAATGAGCAGTTCTTC
CASRQSKSSYNEQFF
>-|medium-sized|TRBJ2-1|TRBV7-2
TGTGCCAGCAGCTCCGGCTCGGGGGCCTACAATGAGCAGTTCTTC
CASSSGSGAYNEQFF
>-|medium-sized|TRBJ2-7|TRBV27
TGTGCCAGCAGTTACTCGGGGGCGGCAGGAGGTTCCTACGAGCAGTACTTC
CASSYSGAAGGSYEQYF
>TRBD2|medium-sized|TRBJ2-2|TRBV19
TGTGCCAGTACCCAAGATAGCGGGGGGTACACCGGGGAGCTGTTTTTT
CASTQDSGGYTGELFF
>-|once|TRBJ2-5|TRBV6-2/TRBV6-3
TGTGCCAGCAGTTACTCGATATTACAGGGAGGCCAAGAGACCCAGTACTTC
CASSYSILQGGQETQYF
>-|large|TRBJ1-2|TRBV25-1
TGTGCCAGCAGTTGGGGGGCTGCCTATGGCTACACCTTC
CASSWGAAYGYTF
>-|large|TRBJ2-7|TRBV2
TGTGCCAGCGGTGGAGGGATCTCCTACGAGCAGTACTTC
CASGGGISYEQYF
>-|few|TRBJ2-3|TRBV21-1
TGTGCCAGCAGCACAGCGGCTAGCGGGGGGGATACGCAGTATTTT
CASSTAASGGDTQYF
>-|large|TRBJ1-2|TRBV10-2
TGCGCCAGCGGCCAGTTGGGGAAAAACTATGGCTACACCTTC
CASGQLGKNYGYTF
>TRBD2|large|TRBJ2-3|TRBV5-6
TGTGCCAGCAGCTTCATCAACCAGCTCCTACTAGCGGGAGACACAGATACGCAGTATTTT
CASSFINQLLLAGDTDTQYF
>TRBD2|medium-sized|TRBJ2-1|TRBV20-1
TGCAGTGCGAGGCGGCCGACTAGCGGGGGGGATCGCAATGAGCAGTTCTTC
CSARRPTSGGDRNEQFF
>TRBD2|medium-sized|TRBJ2-5|TRBV7-2
TGTGCCAGCAGCTTAGGGCTAGCGGGGGCGGACCAAGAGACCCAGTACTTC
CASSLGLAGADQETQYF
>-|few|TRBJ1-1|TRBV6-2/TRBV6-3
TGTGCCAGCAGTTACGGGGGAACTGAAGCTTTCTTT
CASSYGGTEAFF
>-|medium-sized|TRBJ2-5|TRBV27
TGTGCCAGCAGTGGGGGTCCTCTTAGGGGGACCCAGTACTTC
CASSGGPLRGTQYF
>-|large|TRBJ2-4|TRBV29-1
TGCAGCGGTAGGGTTTTTAACATTCAGTACTTC
CSGRVFNIQYF
>TRBD1|-|TRBJ2-1|TRBV19
TGTGCCAGTAGTATACTAGGCCGGTACAGGGGAAGTGACAATGAGCAGTTCTTC
CASSILGRYRGSDNEQFF
>TRBD2|few|TRBJ2-1|TRBV7-3
TGTGCCAGCAGCTCCCCGACTAGCGGGGGGGCCGGGTACAATGAGCAGTTCTTC
CASSSPTSGGAGYNEQFF
>-|-|TRBJ1-1|TRBV19
TGTGCCAGTAGACAGCGGGTAGGCACTGAAGCCTTCTTT
CASRQRVGTEAFF